The 27 T cell receptor beta chains reported below all come from one sample, sequenced in a study of OX40 agonist ivuxolimab in advanced cancers. Clones were sequenced by immunoSEQ multiplex PCR, and TCRdb holds only the in-frame ones, with some missing. The table has fewer than 45,000 clones, 70% to 90% seen once. The sample was CD4+ or CD8+ T cells sorted from blood, taken in a trial of the OX40 agonist ivuxolimab. The receptors derive from an adult with an advanced solid tumor such as melanoma, head and neck, liver or kidney cancer.

The chain has TRBV7-9 and TRBJ1-1, with 7 bases identical to TRBD1. This CDR3 contains 15 residues. CDR1 is SEHNR, CDR2 FQNEAQ, per germline (reference sequence). The ends lost 5 bases at V and 3 bases at J; junction bases unmatched: 9. The CDR3 protein is CASSTNRGDDTEAFF. The CDR3 coding sequence is TGTGCCAGCAGCACCAACAGGGGCGATGACACTGAAGCTTTCTTT.

The V call is TRBV20-1, the J call TRBJ1-2; D uncertain. The V gene lost 5 bases and the J gene lost 2 bases, with 3 bases spanning the gap. Germline CDR1 reads DFQATT; CDR2 reads SNEGSKA (reference sequence). The CDR3 is 10 residues long. Here the CDR3 DNA reads TGCAGTGCTGTCAACTATGGCTACACCTTC. This encodes CSAVNYGYTF.

This clone has only a few counts. The chain uses TRBV4-1 and TRBJ1-5; D is undetermined. Germline V CDR1 and CDR2: MGHRA, YSYEKL. CDR3 size: 15 residues. V shed 2 bases and J shed 5 bases, with 13 bases lying between them. In DNA form, the CDR3 reads TGCGCCAGCAGCCAAACCGCTTTGGGCGATCAGCCCCAGCATTTT. This translates into CASSQTALGDQPQHF.

The chain recombines TRBV6-6 with TRBJ2-3; 7 bases line up with TRBD2. With V trimmed by 2 bases and J by 6 bases, 5 bases remained unmatched. The CDR3 runs to 14 residues. Germline CDR1 is MNHNY and CDR2 is SVGAGI (reference sequence). CDR3 in DNA: TGTGCCAGCAGTTACGATCTGGGAGGGGATACGCAGTATTTT. This encodes CASSYDLGGDTQYF.

This chain links TRBV6-1 with TRBJ1-2; D not certain. This CDR3 has 12 residues. The germline V and J ends were trimmed by 7 bases and 4 bases, with 10 bases remaining between them. Germline lookup yields CDR1 MNHNS and CDR2 SASEGT. CDR3 residues: CASNPIRYGYTF. The CDR3 DNA is TGTGCCAGCAATCCAATTCGCTATGGCTACACCTTC.

This rearrangement joins TRBV27 to TRBJ2-1; unclear D gene. V lost 0 bases and J lost 11, with 14 bases in between. This CDR3 region has 14 residues. The V gene's germline CDR1 is MNHEY and CDR2 SMNVEV (reference sequence). The CDR3 is CASSLSGFTAKQFF. CDR3 DNA: TGTGCCAGCAGTTTATCGGGTTTTACAGCAAAGCAGTTCTTC.

The chain couples TRBV28 to TRBJ1-5, with D perhaps matching TRBD1 (6 bases). The V end lost 5 bases, the J end lost 3 bases, and 14 bases lay between the germline ends. The germline gives CDR1 MDHEN, CDR2 SYDVKM. The CDR3 runs to 15 residues. This chain's CDR3 is CASSLEGVSNQPQHF. The CDR3 nucleotides read TGTGCCAGCAGTCTAGAGGGGGTCTCCAATCAGCCCCAGCATTTT.

CDR3 sequence reads: CASSYSTGLAGGELFF. The CDR3 DNA reads TGTGCCAGCAGTTACTCCACGGGACTAGCGGGAGGGGAGCTGTTTTTT. The chain uses TRBV6-5 and TRBJ2-2; TRBD2 aligns across 13 bases. Trimming removed 0 bases from V and 8 bases from J; junction bases left unmatched: 3. This CDR3 is built from 16 residues. The germline gives CDR1 MNHEY, CDR2 SVGAGI.

The chain couples TRBV11-3 to TRBJ2-1; TRBD2 agrees at 7 bases. This CDR3 is 16 amino acids long. Germline loops: CDR1 SGHNT, CDR2 YENEEA. V trimming: 5 bases; J trimming: 7 bases; junction bases outside the gene matches: 14. The CDR3: CASSHASGGRWNEQFF. In nucleotides, the CDR3 is TGTGCCAGCAGCCACGCCTCTGGCGGGAGATGGAATGAGCAGTTCTTC.

The rearrangement links TRBV9 to TRBJ2-2, with TRBD2 matching over 11 bases. This CDR3 has 17 amino acids. The V segment lost 3 bases and the J segment 6 bases; nucleotides outside the gene matches: 10. Germline CDR1 SGDLS, CDR2 YYNGEE. CDR3 amino acids: CASSGYRGLAGPGELFF. DNA for the CDR3: TGTGCCAGCAGCGGGTACCGAGGACTAGCGGGCCCCGGGGAGCTGTTTTTT. The complete variable domain, with remaining parts taken from reference TRBV9 and TRBJ2-2, reads DSGVTQTPKHLITATGQRVTLRCSPRSGDLSVYWYQQSLDQGLQFLIQYYNGEERAKGNILERFSAQQFPDLHSELNLSSLELGDSALYFCASSGYRGLAGPGELFFGEGSRLTVL.

The chain is built from TRBV5-6 and TRBJ1-6; D is unresolved. Germline V gene data show CDR1 as SGHDT and CDR2 as YYEEEE. The V gene lost 5 bases and the J gene lost 7 bases, with 16 bases spanning the gap. The CDR3 has 15 residues. The CDR3 sequence: CASSTPRRLNSPLHF. CDR3 coding DNA: TGTGCCAGCAGTACCCCGAGGCGGTTGAATTCACCCCTCCACTTT.

J is TRBJ2-3 and V is TRBV19; D perhaps matches TRBD2 (5 bases). V shed 3 bases and J shed 2 bases, with 21 bases lying between them. Germline V gene data show CDR1 as LNHDA and CDR2 as SQIVND (reference sequence). The CDR3 runs to 18 residues. The CDR3 sequence is CASSIWNWGREFTDTQYF. The CDR3 DNA follows: TGTGCCAGTAGTATTTGGAATTGGGGTCGGGAATTCACAGATACGCAGTATTTT.

The rearrangement joins TRBV30 to TRBJ2-2; TRBD2 is a possible D gene (7 bases). CDR1 is GTSNPN and CDR2 is SVGIG in the germline V gene (reference sequence). The CDR3 sequence is 13 residues long. In nucleotides, the CDR3 is TGTGGCGGGAGTGGGGGGCAGTCCGGGGAGCTGTTTTTT. Protein product: CGGSGGQSGELFF.

V is TRBV6-5 and J is TRBJ1-1, with D hard to call. Looked up from germline, CDR1 is MNHEY and CDR2 is SVGAGI. The CDR3 spans 16 residues. The ends were cut back, 3 bases at V and 1 base at J, with 15 bases in the middle. The CDR3 spells CASSYIFKGPNTEAFF. In DNA, the CDR3 is TGTGCCAGCAGTTATATTTTTAAGGGTCCGAACACTGAAGCTTTCTTT.

The V call is TRBV7-3, the J call TRBJ2-2, with D possibly being TRBD1 (5 bases). The CDR3 totals 17 residues. Per the germline V gene, CDR1 is SGHTA and CDR2 is FQGTGA. With 5 bases removed from V and 1 base from J, the gap between germline ends came to 17 bases. In nucleotides, the CDR3 is TGTGCCAGCAGCAAACTCGACAGTGGTATGAACACCGGGGAGCTGTTTTTT. Protein product: CASSKLDSGMNTGELFF.

This clone occurred once. The chain links TRBV4-3 to TRBJ2-5; no definite D call. This CDR3 has 14 residues. Germline V lookup: CDR1 LGHNA, CDR2 YSLEER. Between the trimmed V and J ends, which lost 0 bases and 5 bases, there was a span of 10 bases. The CDR3 sequence is CASSQDSSGETQYF. The CDR3 DNA is TGCGCCAGCAGCCAAGATAGTTCCGGGGAGACCCAGTACTTC.

This chain joins TRBV6-1 and TRBJ2-2, with D hard to call. The length of the CDR3 is 11 residues. The V gene lost 3 bases and the J gene lost 6 bases, with 2 bases spanning the gap. In germline, CDR1 is MNHNS, CDR2 SASEGT. CDR3 bases: TGTGCCAGCAGTGAGGCCGGGGAGCTGTTTTTT. This encodes CASSEAGELFF.

This clone was observed once. The chain has TRBV7-2 and TRBJ2-3, with TRBD2 identical over 8 bases. The CDR3 is made up of 17 amino acids. The trim removed 3 bases at V and 6 bases at J, leaving 14 bases unmatched. Per germline, CDR1 SGHTA and CDR2 FQGNSA. DNA for the CDR3: TGTGCCAGCAGCTTCCCCCCGTGGCGGGGGGCGGAGGATACGCAGTATTTT. The encoded protein is CASSFPPWRGAEDTQYF.

The chain carries TRBV10-2 and TRBJ2-1; 7 positions match TRBD2. Germline CDR1 WSHSY, CDR2 SAAADI. The CDR3 is 14 residues long. V lost 4 bases to trimming and J lost 6 bases; unmatched junction nucleotides: 6. Here the CDR3 DNA reads TGCGCCAGCAGTGCCTTGACTAGCAGCAATGAGCAGTTCTTC. This encodes CASSALTSSNEQFF.

The chain recombines TRBV19 with TRBJ1-5; D is unresolved. The CDR3 consists of 13 residues. From germline, CDR1 is LNHDA and CDR2 SQIVND (reference sequence). V was shortened by 6 bases and J by 5 bases, with 11 bases between the two germline ends. The CDR3 nucleotides read TGTGCCAGTAGGTCTGGGATTTATCAGCCCCAGCATTTT. Translating it yields CASRSGIYQPQHF.

This sequence joins TRBV7-2 and TRBJ2-7; possibly TRBD1 for D (6 bases). Between the trimmed V and J ends, which lost 2 bases and 4 bases, there was a span of 9 bases. Per germline, CDR1 SGHTA and CDR2 FQGNSA. The CDR3 length is 13 residues. This CDR3 is CASSLLQGYEQYF. As DNA, the CDR3 is TGTGCCAGCAGCTTATTACAGGGTTACGAGCAGTACTTC.

A note on this clone: One end of the junction varies from germline; a read error may be responsible. The J gene is TRBJ2-2, the V gene TRBV30; D possibly corresponds to TRBD2 (5 bases). CDR1 GTSNPN and CDR2 SVGIG come from the germline V gene (reference sequence). The CDR3 has 15 residues. The CDR3 DNA is TGTGCCTGGAGTGTGAGGCTAGTAAATCTCCGGGGAGCTGTTTTT. Translation: CAWSVRLVNLRGAVF.

The CDR3 DNA follows: TGTGCCAGCAGTTTAAGAGGACAGTCCTCGGCCCAGCATTTT. It specifies CASSLRGQSSAQHF. The J gene is TRBJ1-5, the V gene TRBV27, with a possible D match to TRBD1 (6 bases). Trimming left V 2 bases short and J 11 bases short, with 16 bases between. The germline V gene encodes CDR1 MNHEY and CDR2 SMNVEV (reference sequence). This CDR3 region has 14 residues.

The V call is TRBV15, the J call TRBJ1-2, with D unclear. The CDR3 has 14 amino acids. The V and J ends lost 0 bases and 3 bases respectively, with 8 bases between them. The V gene's germline CDR1 is LNHNV and CDR2 YYDKDF (reference sequence). Here the CDR3 DNA reads TGTGCCACCAGCAGAGATTTAGCAGACTATGGCTACACCTTC. As protein: CATSRDLADYGYTF.

CDR3 nucleotide sequence: TGTGCCAGCAGCTTACCCGATACTAGTAAGAATGAGCAGTTCTTC. Residues: CASSLPDTSKNEQFF. The gene calls are TRBV11-2 and TRBJ2-1; tentatively, D is TRBD2 (5 bases). The CDR3 sequence is 15 residues long. Trimming stripped 2 bases from V and 7 bases from J, with 15 bases between. Per germline, CDR1 SGHAT and CDR2 FQNNGV.

The rearrangement joins TRBV28 to TRBJ1-2; 7 nucleotides agree with TRBD1. CDR3 length: 14 amino acids. Germline V lookup: CDR1 MDHEN, CDR2 SYDVKM. Trimming cost V 1 base and J 8 bases; bases outside gene matches: 7. CDR3 in amino acids: CASSLSTGTLGYTF. The DNA of the CDR3 is TGTGCCAGCAGTTTATCGACAGGGACGCTCGGCTACACCTTC.

The rearrangement joins TRBV9 to TRBJ1-2; D not certain. V was clipped by 0 bases and J by 6 bases, with 6 bases between them. The CDR3 contains 12 residues. CDR1 and CDR2 (germline): SGDLS, YYNGEE. Here the CDR3 DNA reads TGTGCCAGCAGCGTAGAGACGGATGGCTACACCTTC. Protein: CASSVETDGYTF. Combining the CDR3 with reference TRBV9 and TRBJ1-2 gives the whole variable domain DSGVTQTPKHLITATGQRVTLRCSPRSGDLSVYWYQQSLDQGLQFLIQYYNGEERAKGNILERFSAQQFPDLHSELNLSSLELGDSALYFCASSVETDGYTFGSGTRLTVV.